This entry concerns a single TCR beta chain. The target antigen is unknown. The germline gives CDR1 SGHVS, CDR2 FQNEAQ. This CDR3 spans 16 amino acids. Losses at the gene ends were 3 bases for V and 3 bases for J; bases not matched to a gene: 7. This specimen comes from a study of T cells after yellow fever vaccination. Points from the study as a whole: Most primary-vaccination clones recurred post-booster (about 96% CD4, 88% CD8). Clonotypes appearing in both CD4 and CD8 compartments existed, and their share was small. Repertoires obtained by FACS sorting could include abundant clonotypes that entered as contaminants from the bulk population.

The study made its TCR cDNA through 5'RACE template switching. That step introduced a universal primer site along with UMIs. TCRdb re-analysed the 5' RACE reads in MiXCR, keeping a single row per CDR3 protein. The table has about 150,000 distinct CDR3 sequences, about 7% seen once. The TCR sequence derives from a man aged 25-45 years who received the YFV17D yellow fever vaccine. The material sequenced was CD4+ T cells sorted from PBMCs, taken 10 days after the yellow fever booster vaccination. This rearrangement joins TRBV7-8 to TRBJ2-1; the match to TRBD2 covers 8 bases. This chain's CDR3 is CASSFRGGGDYNEQFF. The CDR3 DNA sequence: TGTGCCAGCAGCTTTCGGGGGGGAGGGGACTACAATGAGCAGTTCTTC.